Presented here are 8 T cell receptor beta chains from one specimen sequenced in a study of shared clonotypes between healthy human individuals. Data came from immunoSEQ multiplex PCR; TCRdb stores just in-frame clones and leaves some out. Of approximately 1,000,000 clones listed, approximately 78% are singletons. The sequenced sample was memory CD4+ T cells from PBMCs. Specified subset: CD45RA-negative fraction. These receptors all stem from a man aged 18 to 30 in good health. Some clones in this sample may be carry-over from other donors' samples.

This clone occurred a few times. The chain carries TRBV5-1 and TRBJ1-2; D gene uncertain. The germline CDR1 and CDR2 sequences are SGHRS and YFSETQ. CDR3 length: 14 amino acids. V was cut by 6 bases and J by 7 bases, with 19 bases left in between. The CDR3 protein is CASTNAEGSGGYTF. The CDR3 nucleotides are TGCGCCAGCACTAACGCGGAGGGTTCGGGTGGCTACACCTTC.

The V gene is TRBV7-2, the J gene TRBJ2-1; 8 nucleotides agree with TRBD2. Losses at the gene ends were 4 bases for V and 5 bases for J; bases not matched to a gene: 10. Per germline, CDR1 SGHTA and CDR2 FQGNSA. This CDR3 is built from 16 residues. The CDR3 spells CASSSGLGLGNNEQFF. In DNA form, the CDR3 reads TGTGCCAGCAGCTCTGGGCTGGGACTAGGGAACAATGAGCAGTTCTTC.

The J gene is TRBJ2-5, the V gene TRBV6-1; D uncertain. Germline CDR1 reads MNHNS; CDR2 reads SASEGT. The V end was cut by 4 bases, the J end by 5 bases, with 14 bases between. The CDR3 loop spans 14 amino acids. The CDR3 nucleotides read TGTGCCAGCAGTGGTGACCTCGACCGGGAGACCCAGTACTTC. Translating it yields CASSGDLDRETQYF.

This clone is a singleton in its sample. The chain uses TRBV28 and TRBJ1-1, with TRBD1 as a possible D gene (6 bases). Germline values: CDR1 MDHEN, CDR2 SYDVKM. The ends were cut back, 3 bases at V and 1 base at J, with 9 bases in the middle. The CDR3 spans 14 residues. CDR3 region: CASSLPGQNTEAFF. CDR3 coding DNA: TGTGCCAGCAGTTTGCCGGGACAGAACACTGAAGCTTTCTTT.

The chain employs TRBV9 and TRBJ1-5; a weak D match, TRBD1 (6 bases). Trimming left V 3 bases short and J 4 bases short, with 11 bases between. This CDR3 region has 14 residues. The germline V gene encodes CDR1 SGDLS and CDR2 YYNGEE. CDR3 bases: TGTGCCAGCAGCGACGGACAGCCGAATCAGCCCCAGCATTTT. Encoded protein: CASSDGQPNQPQHF.

In its sample, this clone was seen once. The V call is TRBV4-1, the J call TRBJ2-7, with a weak D call TRBD1 (6 bases). The V and J ends lost 0 bases and 3 bases respectively, with 15 bases between them. The CDR3 has 16 amino acids. Germline V gene lookup returns CDR1 MGHRA and CDR2 YSYEKL. CDR3 amino acids: CASSQDFIGQSYEQYF. The CDR3 DNA reads as TGCGCCAGCAGCCAAGATTTTATAGGACAGAGCTACGAGCAGTACTTC.

V is TRBV19 and J is TRBJ1-1; possible D gene TRBD1, 6 bases. The CDR3 is 13 residues long. V lost 5 bases and J 4 bases, leaving 11 bases between the germline ends. Germline values: CDR1 LNHDA, CDR2 SQIVND (reference sequence). DNA for the CDR3: TGTGCCAGTAGTTATCAAGGGGGCACTGAAGCTTTCTTT. This encodes CASSYQGGTEAFF.

J is TRBJ1-1 and V is TRBV11-3, with 7 bases matching TRBD1. V lost 3 bases to trimming and J lost 5 bases; unmatched junction nucleotides: 6. Germline V gene lookup returns CDR1 SGHNT and CDR2 YENEEA. The CDR3 runs 14 residues. The CDR3, as DNA: TGTGCCAGCAGCTTCACAGGGGTCGAGACTGAAGCTTTCTTT. This translates into CASSFTGVETEAFF.